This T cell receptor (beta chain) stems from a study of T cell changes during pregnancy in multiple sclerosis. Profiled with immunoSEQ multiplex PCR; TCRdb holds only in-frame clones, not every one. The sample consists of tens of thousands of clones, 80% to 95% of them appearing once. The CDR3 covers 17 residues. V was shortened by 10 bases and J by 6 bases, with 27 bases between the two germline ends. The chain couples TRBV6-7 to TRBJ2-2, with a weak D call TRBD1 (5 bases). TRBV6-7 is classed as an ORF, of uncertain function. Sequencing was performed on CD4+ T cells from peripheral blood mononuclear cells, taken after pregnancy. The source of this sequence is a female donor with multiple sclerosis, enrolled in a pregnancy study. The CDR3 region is CAKTYISGPIVSGELFF. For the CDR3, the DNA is TGTGCCAAGACTTACATTTCAGGGCCGATAGTATCCGGGGAGCTGTTTTTT.